This TCR beta chain was retrieved from a study of blood T cell repertoires in COVID-19. The CDR3 consists of 15 residues. The V gene's germline CDR1 is SNHLY and CDR2 FYNNEI. Germline trimming cut 5 bases from V and 3 bases from J; bases unmatched to any gene: 9. Clones were read by immunoSEQ multiplex PCR, and TCRdb kept only the in-frame ones, dropping some. Among approximately 52,000 clones listed, 86% were seen once. The sequencing input was peripheral blood. The clonotype originates from a man aged 55 to 70 with acute or convalescent COVID-19. V usage is TRBV2 and J usage is TRBJ2-7; 8 bases are a match to TRBD2. CDR3 sequence (DNA): TGTGCCAGCAGTAGTGAAGCGGGGGCCCACTACGAGCAGTACTTC. This codes for CASSSEAGAHYEQYF. The complete variable domain, with remaining parts taken from reference TRBV2 and TRBJ2-7, reads EPEVTQTPSHQVTQMGQEVILRCVPISNHLYFYWYRQILGQKVEFLVSFYNNEISEKSEIFDDQFSVERPDGSNFTLKIRSTKLEDSAMYFCASSSEAGAHYEQYFGPGTRLTVT.